These T cell receptor beta chains were read from a single sample in a study of blood T cell repertoires in COVID-19. Generated by immunoSEQ multiplex PCR, the TCRdb table keeps only in-frame clones and is missing some. Of around 250,000 clones listed, 70% to 90% are singletons. Sequencing was carried out using PBMCs or T cells enriched from blood (not recorded which). These TCRs come from a woman in her fifties or sixties who had recovered from COVID-19. Each CDR3 is given with its conserved first and last residue. D genes are given only for firm matches. Clone size, where shown, is once, few, many, or a class for clones that have expanded.

DNA | CDR3 | J | D | V | size
TGTGCCAGCAGCTCAACTGTGACAGGGAAACCTCTCTCTGGAAACACCATATATTTT | CASSSTVTGKPLSGNTIYF | TRBJ1-3 | TRBD1 | TRBV7-9 | .
TGTGCCAGCAGCCGGACTAGTTCCCACCAAGAGACCCAGTACTTC | CASSRTSSHQETQYF | TRBJ2-5 | TRBD2 | TRBV7-2 | .
TGTGCCAGTAGTAATCCCCTCGACAGCGGGGGGTCCCAGCCCCAGCATTTT | CASSNPLDSGGSQPQHF | TRBJ1-5 | . | TRBV19 | .
TGTGCCAGCACTCAAGACAGGGGTGGCTACACCTTC | CASTQDRGGYTF | TRBJ1-2 | TRBD1 | TRBV2 | .
TGTGCCAGCAGATTCCCTAGCGGCCCGATGGAGTTCTTC | CASRFPSGPMEFF | TRBJ2-1 | TRBD2 | TRBV28 | .
TGTGCCAGCAGCTTAGCGACCGGGACTAGCTTGAATGAGCAGTTCTTC | CASSLATGTSLNEQFF | TRBJ2-1 | TRBD2 | TRBV7-2 | .
TGTGCCAGCAGCCAAGGGCAAACAGGAGGCTACACCTTC | CASSQGQTGGYTF | TRBJ1-2 | . | TRBV3-1/TRBV3-2 | .
TGTGCCAGCAGTTACGAGGGGACAGTTAATTCACCCCTCCACTTT | CASSYEGTVNSPLHF | TRBJ1-6 | TRBD1 | TRBV6-5 | .
TGTGCCAGCAGCACTAGCGGGGAGTCCTACAATGAGCAGTTCTTC | CASSTSGESYNEQFF | TRBJ2-1 | TRBD2 | TRBV6-2/TRBV6-3 | .
TGTGCCAGCAGTTCTTTAGGGCAGGGGGACTCTGGAAACACCATATATTTT | CASSSLGQGDSGNTIYF | TRBJ1-3 | TRBD1 | TRBV28 | .
TGCGCCAGCAGCTTGGAGTCACAGGGACCCTACGAGCAGTACTTC | CASSLESQGPYEQYF | TRBJ2-7 | . | TRBV5-1 | .
TGCAGCGTAGGGACAGACGAGCAGTACTTC | CSVGTDEQYF | TRBJ2-7 | TRBD1 | TRBV29-1 | .
TGCGCCAGCAGCCTTGGACTAGCGGGGGCACACGAGCAGTACTTC | CASSLGLAGAHEQYF | TRBJ2-7 | TRBD2 | TRBV4-1 | few
TGTGCCAGCAGTTACTCGCTCAGGGCGGACTATGGCTACACCTTC | CASSYSLRADYGYTF | TRBJ1-2 | . | TRBV6-5 | .
TGTGCCTGGGGACTAGCGGGAGGCGTCAATGAGCAGTTCTTC | CAWGLAGGVNEQFF | TRBJ2-1 | TRBD2 | TRBV30 | .
TGTGCCAGCTCACCACAGGGACAGACCGTTAACTATGGCTACACCTTC | CASSPQGQTVNYGYTF | TRBJ1-2 | TRBD1 | TRBV18 | few
TGTGCCAGCAGTTCAATAGCGGGAGGGCCTCGGTTCTTC | CASSSIAGGPRFF | TRBJ2-1 | TRBD2 | TRBV12-3/TRBV12-4 | .
TGTGCCAGTAGTAACCCCGGGTTCTATACGCAGTATTTT | CASSNPGFYTQYF | TRBJ2-3 | . | TRBV19 | .
TGTGCCAGCAGCCCTACAGGGGTTGGCACTGAAGCTTTCTTT | CASSPTGVGTEAFF | TRBJ1-1 | TRBD1 | TRBV5-5 | few
TGTGCCAGCAGCCAAGGGGAGACAGATACGCAGTATTTT | CASSQGETDTQYF | TRBJ2-3 | . | TRBV3-1/TRBV3-2 | .
TGTGCCAGCAGCGCGACTAGCGGGAGTTCCTATGAGCAGTTCTTC | CASSATSGSSYEQFF | TRBJ2-1 | TRBD2 | TRBV7-3 | .
TGCAGTGCTAGTCCCCTAGCGGGAGGGCCCAATGAGCAGTTCTTC | CSASPLAGGPNEQFF | TRBJ2-1 | TRBD2 | TRBV20-1 | once
TGTGCCAGTAGTATCCAGGGACAGGGCGAGGATGGCTACACCTTC | CASSIQGQGEDGYTF | TRBJ1-2 | TRBD1 | TRBV19 | few